Following are 11 T cell receptor beta chains from one sample sequenced in a study of blood T cells in healthy people across ages. For the second PCR, which ran for about 7 to 12 cycles, a sample-barcoded 5' primer and a J-beta primer mix were used. Using its own MiXCR run on the 5' RACE reads, TCRdb lists one record per CDR3 protein. The sample has more than 900,000 distinct CDR3 sequences; about 23% are singletons. The same specimen was also included in a second study, on T cells of mothers and their children.

The sample comprised blood. The receptors were sampled from a girl aged 2-10 years in good health.

This clonotype was seen only a few times. The chain is built from TRBV6-6 and TRBJ2-5, with 8 bases that match TRBD1. The J call is doubtful: the DNA matches TRBJ2-7 better. Germline V CDR1 and CDR2: MNHNY, SVGAGI (reference sequence). This CDR3 contains 12 residues. This CDR3 is CASKGTGGEQYF. CDR3 coding DNA: TGTGCCAGCAAGGGGACAGGCGGCGAGCAGTACTTC.

This clonotype was detected only a few times. J is TRBJ1-1 and V is TRBV7-2; no reliable D call. This CDR3 has 15 residues. Germline lookup yields CDR1 SGHTA and CDR2 FQGNSA. Trimming removed 3 bases from V and 1 base from J, with 12 bases in between. CDR3 sequence: CASSFVEGRNTEAFF. In nucleotides, the CDR3 is TGTGCCAGCAGCTTTGTGGAGGGTCGGAACACTGAAGCTTTCTTT.

J is TRBJ2-3 and V is TRBV20-1, with 8 positions matching TRBD2. The V gene's germline CDR1 is DFQATT and CDR2 SNEGSKA (reference sequence). The CDR3 contains 14 residues. J gave up 2 bases and V 7 bases, and 8 bases lay outside the gene matches. The CDR3 DNA sequence: TGCAGTGGGTTTCGAGCGGGAGACACAGATACGCAGTATTTT. Protein product: CSGFRAGDTDTQYF.

This clonotype was seen more than once but under ten times. The chain has TRBV20-1 and TRBJ2-7, with D unresolved. The CDR3 is 13 amino acids. The V and J ends lost 3 bases and 0 bases respectively, with 9 bases between them. Germline assignment: CDR1 DFQATT and CDR2 SNEGSKA (reference sequence). CDR3 DNA: TGCAGTGCTAGGGAGTCAAGCTCCTACGAGCAGTACTTC. Encoded protein: CSARESSSYEQYF.

This clonotype was detected a few times. The J gene is TRBJ2-3, the V gene TRBV6-1, with 9 bases aligning to TRBD1. Germline V lookup: CDR1 MNHNS, CDR2 SASEGT. Unmatched junction bases numbered 9, after V lost 3 bases and J lost 2 bases. The CDR3 runs to 17 residues. In DNA, the CDR3 is TGTGCCAGCAGTGAGGCCTTGGGACAGGGAGCCACAGATACGCAGTATTTT. Protein: CASSEALGQGATDTQYF.

This clonotype appeared a few times. This rearrangement joins TRBV20-1 to TRBJ2-7; tentatively, D is TRBD2 (6 bases). This CDR3 has 12 residues. Trimming shortened V by 6 bases and J by 9 bases, and 18 bases separated the two germline ends. CDR1 DFQATT and CDR2 SNEGSKA come from the germline V gene (reference sequence). The CDR3 loop reads CSAAGPILGQYF. The CDR3 DNA is TGCAGTGCGGCGGGGCCAATACTGGGGCAGTACTTC.

The chain has TRBV6-2 or TRBV6-3 and TRBJ2-1; maybe TRBD2 (6 bases). The germline V gene encodes CDR1 MNHEY and CDR2 SVGEGT. The V and J ends lost 0 bases and 4 bases respectively, with 16 bases between them. The CDR3 consists of 17 residues. The CDR3 nucleotides are TGTGCCAGCAGTTACTCGGGGCGGGACTTGCCTTACAATGAGCAGTTCTTC. Residues: CASSYSGRDLPYNEQFF.

This clonotype has a count of ten or more. The chain couples TRBV7-2 to TRBJ2-7; TRBD2 matches at 7 bases. CDR3 length: 14 residues. With V trimmed by 6 bases and J by 3 bases, 8 bases remained unmatched. Germline CDR1 SGHTA, CDR2 FQGNSA. The CDR3 loop reads CASSFLAGVYEQYF. Here the CDR3 DNA reads TGTGCCAGCAGTTTTTTAGCGGGCGTCTACGAGCAGTACTTC.

The chain is built from TRBV15 and TRBJ2-5; the D gene could be TRBD1 or TRBD2 (5 bases each). The V end was cut by 1 base, the J end by 1 base, with 10 bases between. Germline V gene sequence: CDR1 LNHNV, CDR2 YYDKDF (reference sequence). The CDR3 extends over 15 amino acids. The CDR3 reads CATSRGGTLQETQYF. CDR3 DNA: TGTGCCACCAGCAGAGGAGGGACCCTCCAAGAGACCCAGTACTTC.

This clonotype was picked up a small number of times. The chain combines TRBV27 with TRBJ1-4, with TRBD1 matching 7 bases. CDR1 is MNHEY, CDR2 SMNVEV, per germline (reference sequence). Unmatched junction bases numbered 1, after V lost 3 bases and J lost 9 bases. The CDR3 has 12 residues. CDR3 coding DNA: TGTGCCAGCAGTTTGACAGGGAAAAAACTGTTTTTT. Its translation: CASSLTGKKLFF.

This chain joins TRBV29-1 and TRBJ2-5; perhaps TRBD2 as D (7 bases). V was cut by 8 bases and J by 5 bases, with 21 bases left in between. This CDR3 comprises 14 residues. Germline V CDR1 and CDR2: SQVTM, ANQGSEA. CDR3 sequence (DNA): TGCAGCCATACTGACTTCAGGGGAGGGGAGACCCAGTACTTC. It yields the protein CSHTDFRGGETQYF.